These 17 T cell receptor beta chains originate from one sample sequenced in a study of T cells in Graves' hyperthyroidism and ophthalmopathy. Amplification of TCR beta CDR3 regions was performed using RNA transcripts as template. The HTBI primer set served for first-round RT-PCR of the TCR CDR3. TCRdb processed the multiplex PCR reads anew with MiXCR; each CDR3 protein has one entry. The repertoire holds 300,000 to 450,000 distinct CDR3 sequences, with around 14% as singletons. Sample: blood. Receptor source: a woman aged 60-75 years with Graves' hyperthyroidism.

This clonotype has ten or more counts. This sequence joins TRBV29-1 and TRBJ1-5, with 9 bases fitting TRBD1. The CDR3 runs to 15 residues. The germline V gene encodes CDR1 SQVTM and CDR2 ANQGSEA. The V segment lost 7 bases and the J segment 4 bases; nucleotides outside the gene matches: 11. The CDR3 loop is CSALGTGRRNQPQHF. CDR3 in DNA: TGCAGCGCCCTAGGGACAGGGCGGCGAAATCAGCCCCAGCATTTT.

This chain links TRBV6-1 with TRBJ2-5; the D is unclear. V lost 8 bases and J 1 base, leaving 14 bases between the germline ends. The CDR3 consists of 14 residues. Germline-derived CDR1 and CDR2 are MNHNS and SASEGT. The CDR3 is CASPAPPRQETQYF. CDR3 DNA sequence: TGTGCCAGCCCCGCGCCCCCTCGCCAAGAGACCCAGTACTTC.

This clonotype was recorded a few times. The DNA of the CDR3 is TGCAGTGCTAGAGGAAGGCGGGAGGGCGCCTCCATCCACTTT. This sequence encodes CSARGRREGASIHF. This chain uses TRBV20-1 with TRBJ1-6; D remains unclear. The germline gives CDR1 DFQATT, CDR2 SNEGSKA (reference sequence). The CDR3 contains 14 residues. V was clipped by 1 base and J by 17 bases, with 21 bases between them.

This clonotype was counted many times. This chain connects TRBV28 to TRBJ1-1; maybe TRBD1 (5 bases). The CDR3 contains 14 residues. Trimming stripped 2 bases from V and 3 bases from J, with 10 bases between. The germline gives CDR1 MDHEN, CDR2 SYDVKM. CDR3: CASSLGGRDTEAFF. CDR3 nucleotides: TGTGCCAGCAGTTTAGGGGGTAGGGACACTGAAGCTTTCTTT.

This clonotype has at least ten counts. This CDR3 is CASKSGYNEQFF. The CDR3 DNA follows: TGTGCCAGCAAGAGCGGTTACAATGAGCAGTTCTTC. The genes are TRBV6-2 or TRBV6-3 and TRBJ2-1; TRBD2 might be the D (5 bases). This CDR3 has 12 amino acids. Deletions cut 7 bases from V and 4 bases from J, with 8 bases between. The germline V gene encodes CDR1 MNHEY and CDR2 SVGEGT.

V usage is TRBV11-2 and J usage is TRBJ2-7, with D maybe TRBD2 (6 bases). Germline values: CDR1 SGHAT, CDR2 FQNNGV. The CDR3 contains 13 residues. Trimming cost V 1 base and J 6 bases, with 10 bases left between them. CDR3 in amino acids: CASSLGLGGEQYF. The CDR3 DNA sequence: TGTGCCAGCAGCTTAGGTTTGGGGGGCGAGCAGTACTTC.

In its sample, this clonotype was seen a few times. J is TRBJ1-2 and V is TRBV7-9, with D hard to call. The CDR3 contains 14 residues. Germline assignment: CDR1 SEHNR and CDR2 FQNEAQ (reference sequence). V dropped 3 bases and J dropped 7 bases, with 15 bases sitting between them. The CDR3, as DNA: TGTGCCAGCAGCTTCCCGGGAGCAAGGTCTGGCTACACCTTC. As protein: CASSFPGARSGYTF.

The chain joins TRBV27 to TRBJ2-1, with a weak D call TRBD2 (6 bases). V was shortened by 5 bases and J by 13 bases, with 24 bases between the two germline ends. Germline V gives CDR1 MNHEY, CDR2 SMNVEV (reference sequence). This CDR3 has 15 amino acids. CDR3 protein: CASSDPLRERASQFF. The CDR3 nucleotides read TGTGCCAGCAGTGATCCCCTTAGGGAGCGGGCCTCCCAGTTCTTC.

The sample holds many counts of this clonotype. The chain recombines TRBV2 with TRBJ1-4; D gene unclear. The CDR3 runs to 15 residues. Looked up from germline, CDR1 is SNHLY and CDR2 is FYNNEI. Trimming shortened V by 2 bases and J by 8 bases, and 15 bases separated the two germline ends. The CDR3 nucleotides read TGTGCCAGCAGTGAACGGAGGGCGGTGGTGGAAAAACTGTTTTTT. Its translation is CASSERRAVVEKLFF. Complete variable domain (other parts from reference TRBV2 and TRBJ1-4): EPEVTQTPSHQVTQMGQEVILRCVPISNHLYFYWYRQILGQKVEFLVSFYNNEISEKSEIFDDQFSVERPDGSNFTLKIRSTKLEDSAMYFCASSERRAVVEKLFFGSGTQLSVL.

This chain joins TRBV7-9 and TRBJ1-1; D remains unclear. This CDR3 comprises 14 residues. With 5 bases removed from V and 4 bases from J, the gap between germline ends came to 14 bases. From germline, CDR1 is SEHNR and CDR2 FQNEAQ (reference sequence). CDR3 DNA: TGTGCCAGCAGCCCCGTTCTGCGGGGCACTGAAGCTTTCTTT. Its translation: CASSPVLRGTEAFF. The full variable domain, completed using reference TRBV7-9 and TRBJ1-1, is DTGVSQNPRHKITKRGQNVTFRCDPISEHNRLYWYRQTLGQGPEFLTYFQNEAQLEKSRLLSDRFSAERPKGSFSTLEIQRTEQGDSAMYLCASSPVLRGTEAFFGQGTRLTVV.

This clonotype was detected ten times or more. The chain links TRBV6-1 to TRBJ2-3; D gene uncertain. Germline V gene sequence: CDR1 MNHNS, CDR2 SASEGT. This CDR3 comprises 15 residues. V was shortened by 1 base and J by 2 bases, with 10 bases between the two germline ends. Here the CDR3 reads CASSEDPQATDTQYF. The CDR3 DNA is TGTGCCAGCAGTGAAGACCCCCAAGCCACAGATACGCAGTATTTT.

Ten or more counts support this clonotype. The J gene is TRBJ2-4, the V gene TRBV7-2; perhaps TRBD1 as D (6 bases). Trimming took off 0 bases at V and 0 bases at J, with 9 bases between the two ends. Germline V gene sequence: CDR1 SGHTA, CDR2 FQGNSA. The CDR3 sequence is 16 residues long. CDR3 nucleotides: TGTGCCAGCAGCTTAGCAGGGGGATTAGCCAAAAACATTCAGTACTTC. Encoded protein: CASSLAGGLAKNIQYF.

This clonotype was seen at least ten times. This chain uses TRBV3-1 with TRBJ1-5, with D hard to call. The V end lost 3 bases, the J end lost 1 base, and 7 bases lay between the germline ends. This CDR3 comprises 14 residues. The germline V gene has CDR1 LGHDT and CDR2 YNNKEL (reference sequence). The CDR3 loop reads CASSQDLSNQPQHF. The CDR3 coding sequence is TGTGCCAGCAGCCAGGACTTAAGCAATCAGCCCCAGCATTTT.

This clonotype was seen a handful of times. This sequence joins TRBV4-1 and TRBJ2-7; tentative D call: TRBD2 (5 bases). The CDR3 has 15 residues. Germline-derived CDR1 and CDR2 are MGHRA and YSYEKL. Trimming took off 0 bases at V and 0 bases at J, with 9 bases between the two ends. As DNA, the CDR3 is TGCGCCAGCAGCCAAGATTCTAGCACCTCCTACGAGCAGTACTTC. Its protein product is CASSQDSSTSYEQYF.

CDR3 amino acids: CASSPRGRARTEAFF. CDR3 in DNA: TGTGCCAGCAGCCCCCGCGGTCGGGCGCGCACTGAAGCTTTCTTT. V and J are TRBV9 and TRBJ1-1; no clear D gene. V gave up 4 bases and J gave up 4 bases, with 17 bases separating them. Germline V lookup: CDR1 SGDLS, CDR2 YYNGEE. The CDR3 contains 15 residues.

The chain recombines TRBV6-1 with TRBJ2-7; the match to TRBD2 covers 13 bases. The CDR3 contains 15 residues. Germline loops: CDR1 MNHNS, CDR2 SASEGT. After removal of 6 bases from V and 4 bases from J, the junction contained 6 bases not matched to a gene. This chain's CDR3 is CASSHRTSGRYEQYF. The CDR3 DNA sequence: TGTGCCAGCAGCCACCGGACTAGCGGGAGATACGAGCAGTACTTC.

V is TRBV28 and J is TRBJ1-1, with a weak D call TRBD1 (5 bases). The germline gives CDR1 MDHEN, CDR2 SYDVKM. V gave up 7 bases and J gave up 5 bases, with 14 bases separating them. This CDR3 region has 13 residues. CDR3 nucleotide sequence: TGTGCCAGCAACACTCGGGGGGGTACTGAAGCTTTCTTT. It codes for CASNTRGGTEAFF.